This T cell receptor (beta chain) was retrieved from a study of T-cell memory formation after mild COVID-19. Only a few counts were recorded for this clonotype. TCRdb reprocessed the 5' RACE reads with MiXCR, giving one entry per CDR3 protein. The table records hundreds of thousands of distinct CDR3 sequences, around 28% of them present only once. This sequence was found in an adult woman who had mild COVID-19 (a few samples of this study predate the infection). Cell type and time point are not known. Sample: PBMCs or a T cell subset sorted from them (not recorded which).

CDR3 sequence (DNA): TGTGCCAGCAGTTACCCATCCACCGATGAAGCTTTCTTT. Its translation is CASSYPSTDEAFF. This rearrangement joins TRBV6-6 to TRBJ1-1; D unclear. The CDR3 extends over 13 amino acids. V lost 2 bases, J lost 7 bases, and 11 bases lay in between. Germline V CDR1 and CDR2: MNHNY, SVGAGI (reference sequence).